This T cell receptor beta chain appears in the sequencing data of a study of identical twins. TCRdb ran MiXCR on the 5' RACE reads and lists one entry per CDR3 protein. The table records just under 550,000 distinct CDR3 sequences, about 15% of them present only once. The same sample was also studied in work on yellow fever vaccine responses in identical twins.

The clonotype originates from a young woman in good health. Sample: CD4+ T cells sorted from blood.

The CDR3 loop reads CAISETSQNTGELFF. CDR3 DNA: TGTGCCATCAGTGAAACTAGCCAGAACACCGGGGAGCTGTTTTTT. V is TRBV10-3 and J is TRBJ2-2, with TRBD2 as a possible D gene (6 bases). The CDR3 runs to 15 residues. V shed 3 bases and J shed 1 base, with 9 bases lying between them. Germline V gene lookup returns CDR1 ENHRY and CDR2 SYGVKD.